This T cell receptor beta chain was captured in a study of blood T cell repertoires in COVID-19. Across the whole study: PBMCs, B-cell-depleted T cells, or T cells were the source of the cDNA or gDNA that made up the material.

Per the study methods: Counts of nucleated cells, estimated from reference gene primer amplification, were obtained. Sequencing used immunoSEQ multiplex PCR; TCRdb keeps in-frame clones, though not all of them. The V and J calls and clone size are taken from that table; D and trimming were inferred from the DNA. The sample yields 180,000 or so clones, about 83% seen once. The sequencing input was PBMCs or T cells enriched from blood (not recorded which). The origin of this receptor is a woman between 25 and 40 years old who had recovered from COVID-19.

The CDR3 region is CASSPGGTDSNQPQHF. The CDR3 DNA reads as TGTGCCAGCAGTCCCGGGGGGACGGATAGCAATCAGCCCCAGCATTTT. The J gene is TRBJ1-5, the V gene TRBV28; tentative D call: TRBD1 (5 bases). Trimming removed 5 bases at V and 0 bases at J, with 14 bases between. The germline V gene has CDR1 MDHEN and CDR2 SYDVKM. This CDR3 is built from 16 residues.